The 24 T cell receptor beta chains listed next were all sequenced from one sample in a study of PD-1 blockade in classical Hodgkin lymphoma. Stated time point: cycle 4 day 1 (C4D1), after 6 weeks of nivolumab. In every patient, relapse followed autologous stem cell transplantation, while exposure to brentuximab vedotin differed. Isolation of CD4+ T cells from thawed PBMCs was performed by magnetic negative selection. The repertoire was sequenced with immunoSEQ multiplex PCR; TCRdb's copy has only in-frame clones and lacks some. The sample yields about 30,000 clones, 65% to 85% seen once. Source: CD4+ T cells from blood, taken before the fourth cycle of nivolumab. These receptors all stem from a human donor with classical Hodgkin lymphoma.

This chain connects TRBV5-1 to TRBJ2-3, with 7 bases identical to TRBD1. In germline, CDR1 is SGHRS, CDR2 YFSETQ. This CDR3 comprises 17 residues. J lost 2 bases, V lost 1 base, and 10 bases had no gene match. The CDR3 coding sequence is TGCGCCAGCAGCTTGCCATGGACAGGCCTCCCCACAGATACGCAGTATTTT. It codes for CASSLPWTGLPTDTQYF.

This chain uses TRBV6-5 with TRBJ1-3, with D perhaps matching TRBD1 (5 bases). The germline V gene has CDR1 MNHEY and CDR2 SVGAGI. Trimming stripped 6 bases from V and 2 bases from J, with 11 bases between. CDR3 length: 14 residues. CDR3 region: CASSRSGPGNTIYF. The CDR3 nucleotides are TGTGCCAGCAGCCGCTCGGGGCCTGGAAACACCATATATTTT.

V usage is TRBV5-1 and J usage is TRBJ2-2, with 11 bases aligning to TRBD2. V lost 0 bases to trimming and J lost 6 bases; unmatched junction nucleotides: 4. This CDR3 spans 16 amino acids. Germline CDR1 reads SGHRS; CDR2 reads YFSETQ. The CDR3 is CASSLELAGGSGELFF. CDR3 in DNA: TGCGCCAGCAGCTTGGAGCTAGCGGGGGGATCCGGGGAGCTGTTTTTT. Full variable domain (remainder filled in from reference TRBV5-1 and TRBJ2-2): KAGVTQTPRYLIKTRGQQVTLSCSPISGHRSVSWYQQTPGQGLQFLFEYFSETQRNKGNFPGRFSGRQFSNSRSEMNVSTLELGDSALYLCASSLELAGGSGELFFGEGSRLTVL.

CDR3 protein: CASSLVFAGNTGELFF. CDR3 sequence (DNA): TGTGCCAGCAGCTTAGTTTTTGCGGGGAACACCGGGGAGCTGTTTTTT. The J gene is TRBJ2-2, the V gene TRBV7-8; tentative D call: TRBD2 (5 bases). V lost 1 base to trimming and J lost 1 base, with 10 bases between them. The CDR3 has 16 amino acids. From germline, CDR1 is SGHVS and CDR2 FQNEAQ.

The chain is built from TRBV28 and TRBJ1-5, with a weak D call TRBD1 (6 bases). The length of the CDR3 is 15 residues. The V end was cut by 8 bases, the J end by 2 bases, with 16 bases between. In germline, CDR1 is MDHEN, CDR2 SYDVKM. CDR3 in DNA: TGTGCCAGCCGATTAGGGGGTATGGGCAATCAGCCCCAGCATTTT. Its protein product is CASRLGGMGNQPQHF.

This chain links TRBV5-1 with TRBJ2-3, with unresolved D. Trimming shortened V by 2 bases and J by 3 bases, and 13 bases separated the two germline ends. Germline CDR1 is SGHRS and CDR2 is YFSETQ. The CDR3 is 15 residues long. The CDR3 region has the DNA TGCGCCAGCAGCTTCTCAGGCGAGCGTACAGATACGCAGTATTTT. Translated: CASSFSGERTDTQYF.

The chain carries TRBV9 and TRBJ2-1; D possibly corresponds to TRBD2 (6 bases). The germline CDR1 and CDR2 sequences are SGDLS and YYNGEE. The CDR3 spans 16 residues. V was pared by 6 bases and J by 6 bases, with 22 bases between. DNA for the CDR3: TGTGCCAGCACCGGGAATAGCCCCGGAGGGCTCAATGAGCAGTTCTTC. Its translation: CASTGNSPGGLNEQFF.

This clone was detected once. The chain employs TRBV28 and TRBJ1-5; unclear D gene. The CDR3 is made up of 14 amino acids. V lost 3 bases and J 1 base, leaving 7 bases between the germline ends. CDR1 is MDHEN and CDR2 is SYDVKM in the germline V gene. The CDR3 DNA follows: TGTGCCAGCAGTTTCGTGGGGAGCAATCAGCCCCAGCATTTT. This sequence encodes CASSFVGSNQPQHF.

The rearrangement uses TRBV7-7 and TRBJ2-2; 7 nucleotides align to TRBD1. Germline trimming cut 3 bases from V and 5 bases from J; bases unmatched to any gene: 12. Germline CDR1 and CDR2: SSHAT and FNYEAQ (reference sequence). The CDR3 is 17 amino acids. CDR3 region: CASSFSLGTEETGELFF. CDR3 sequence (DNA): TGTGCCAGCAGCTTCTCCCTCGGGACAGAGGAGACCGGGGAGCTGTTTTTT.

This sequence joins TRBV5-1 and TRBJ1-5; possible D gene TRBD1, 6 bases. Trimming took 4 bases from V and 0 from J, leaving 8 bases between them. This CDR3 is 14 amino acids long. Germline CDR1 is SGHRS and CDR2 is YFSETQ. The CDR3 sequence is CASSLDSSNQPQHF. The CDR3 DNA follows: TGCGCCAGCAGCCTGGACAGTAGCAATCAGCCCCAGCATTTT. The variable domain in full, with the rest retrieved from reference TRBV5-1 and TRBJ1-5, is KAGVTQTPRYLIKTRGQQVTLSCSPISGHRSVSWYQQTPGQGLQFLFEYFSETQRNKGNFPGRFSGRQFSNSRSEMNVSTLELGDSALYLCASSLDSSNQPQHFGDGTRLSIL.

With regard to this clone: Relative to the germline gene, one junction end is altered; a read error may explain this. This chain connects TRBV5-1 to TRBJ2-3; 9 bases fit TRBD2. Germline lookup yields CDR1 SGHRS and CDR2 YFSETQ. The CDR3 totals 12 residues. Here the CDR3 DNA reads TGCGCCAGCAGCTTGGAGCTAGCGGGGTGGGTCTTT. Protein sequence: CASSLELAGWVF.

On this clone itself: The sample holds other DNA sequences that translate to the same CDR3. Written as DNA, the CDR3 is TGCGCCAGCAGCTTGGTGGCAGGATCCTACGAGCAGTACTTC. Residues: CASSLVAGSYEQYF. The chain is built from TRBV5-1 and TRBJ2-7; D not certain. Trimming removed 0 bases from V and 1 base from J, with 8 bases in between. Per the germline V gene, CDR1 is SGHRS and CDR2 is YFSETQ. The CDR3 is made up of 14 amino acids.

This sequence joins TRBV7-9 and TRBJ2-3; D is perhaps TRBD1 (6 bases). Germline CDR1 is SEHNR and CDR2 is FQNEAQ (reference sequence). V was pared by 5 bases and J by 3 bases, with 12 bases between. CDR3 length: 14 amino acids. The CDR3 reads CASSLTGSTDTQYF. For the CDR3, the DNA is TGTGCCAGCAGCCTAACAGGGTCGACAGATACGCAGTATTTT.

The V and J genes are TRBV4-2 and TRBJ2-5; a weak D match, TRBD2 (7 bases). The CDR3 contains 16 residues. Germline assignment: CDR1 LGHNA and CDR2 YNFKEQ. The ends were cut back, 1 base at V and 0 bases at J, with 12 bases in the middle. The CDR3 reads CASSQVGGGNQETQYF. CDR3 sequence (DNA): TGTGCCAGCAGCCAAGTTGGCGGGGGCAACCAAGAGACCCAGTACTTC.

The V call is TRBV5-1, the J call TRBJ2-3, with 11 positions matching TRBD2. This CDR3 has 15 residues. Unmatched junction bases numbered 3, after V lost 3 bases and J lost 3 bases. The germline gives CDR1 SGHRS, CDR2 YFSETQ. The CDR3 protein is CASSSTSGVTDTQYF. The DNA of the CDR3 is TGCGCCAGCAGCTCGACTAGCGGGGTGACAGATACGCAGTATTTT.

This chain connects TRBV5-1 to TRBJ2-1, with no clear D. CDR1 and CDR2 from the germline V gene are SGHRS and YFSETQ. The V end was cut by 0 bases, the J end by 4 bases, with 8 bases between. The CDR3 runs 14 residues. The CDR3 DNA sequence: TGCGCCAGCAGCTTGGTGAGGTCGTACAATGAGCAGTTCTTC. It codes for CASSLVRSYNEQFF. The full variable domain, its missing parts supplied by reference TRBV5-1 and TRBJ2-1, is KAGVTQTPRYLIKTRGQQVTLSCSPISGHRSVSWYQQTPGQGLQFLFEYFSETQRNKGNFPGRFSGRQFSNSRSEMNVSTLELGDSALYLCASSLVRSYNEQFFGPGTRLTVL.

This chain uses TRBV6-7 with TRBJ1-2; 10 bases line up with TRBD1. TRBV6-7 counts as an open reading frame of uncertain function. The CDR3 is made up of 15 amino acids. With V trimmed by 6 bases and J by 6 bases, 10 bases remained unmatched. The CDR3 reads CASSFLTGGEHGYTF. CDR3 in DNA: TGTGCCAGCAGCTTTTTGACAGGGGGCGAGCATGGCTACACCTTC.

This clone was recorded a few times. CDR3 amino acids: CASSPTQYNSPLHF. Here the CDR3 DNA reads TGTGCCAGCAGCCCAACTCAATATAATTCACCCCTCCACTTT. The rearrangement links TRBV7-8 to TRBJ1-6; D is unresolved. V shed 5 bases and J shed 4 bases, with 9 bases lying between them. The germline gives CDR1 SGHVS, CDR2 FQNEAQ. The CDR3 sequence is 14 residues long.

This sequence joins TRBV20-1 and TRBJ1-2; 8 bases agree with TRBD1. Germline CDR1 and CDR2: DFQATT and SNEGSKA (reference sequence). The CDR3 is 11 amino acids. This chain's CDR3 is CRPGGEYGYTF. CDR3 nucleotide sequence: TGCAGACCAGGGGGCGAATATGGCTACACCTTC.

This clone appeared once. V gene TRBV5-1 combines with J gene TRBJ1-4; a possible D gene is TRBD1 (6 bases). The CDR3 is 16 amino acids. V was clipped by 1 base and J by 2 bases, with 12 bases between them. Germline V gene lookup returns CDR1 SGHRS and CDR2 YFSETQ. The DNA of the CDR3 is TGCGCCAGCAGCTTGCAGGGGTGGGGTACTAATGAAAAACTGTTTTTT. Encoded protein: CASSLQGWGTNEKLFF.

The chain has TRBV6-6 and TRBJ1-5; 10 nucleotides line up with TRBD1. Germline assignment: CDR1 MNHNY and CDR2 SVGAGI (reference sequence). The V segment lost 8 bases and the J segment 5 bases; nucleotides outside the gene matches: 6. The CDR3 has 14 residues. CDR3 in DNA: TGTGCCAGCTCTTTGGGACAGGGGTATCAGCCCCAGCATTTT. This sequence encodes CASSLGQGYQPQHF.

This chain links TRBV28 with TRBJ1-1; a weak D match, TRBD1 (6 bases). V dropped 1 base and J dropped 5 bases, with 11 bases sitting between them. CDR1 and CDR2 (germline): MDHEN, SYDVKM. The CDR3 contains 14 residues. The CDR3 loop reads CASSLSGGGTEAFF. Written as DNA, the CDR3 is TGTGCCAGCAGTTTATCGGGAGGGGGGACTGAAGCTTTCTTT.

As concerns this clone: Other DNA sequences of this sample code for an identical CDR3. The chain carries TRBV5-1 and TRBJ1-4; D possibly corresponds to TRBD1 (5 bases). Germline CDR1 and CDR2: SGHRS and YFSETQ. There are 14 residues in the CDR3. Trimming pared 2 bases from V and 5 bases from J, leaving 10 bases between. The CDR3, as DNA: TGCGCCAGCAGCTTAGGCAGGGCAAATGAAAAACTGTTTTTT. Its protein product is CASSLGRANEKLFF.

The chain uses TRBV18 and TRBJ2-7, with a weak D call TRBD1 (6 bases). CDR3 size: 14 residues. Deletions cut 5 bases from V and 5 bases from J, with 16 bases between. Per germline, CDR1 KGHSH and CDR2 LQKENI. CDR3 amino acids: CASSRGTSPDEQYF. The DNA for the CDR3 is TGTGCCAGCTCAAGGGGGACCTCCCCGGACGAGCAGTACTTC.